This T cell receptor (beta chain) derives from a study of somatic mutations in cytotoxic T cells in rheumatoid arthritis. Germline assignment: CDR1 SGHAT and CDR2 FQNNGV. CDR3 length: 14 amino acids. V lost 1 base and J lost 5, with 9 bases in between. Assay: immunoSEQ multiplex PCR; the TCRdb copy retains only in-frame clones and omits some. This sample has about 3,800 clones, with around 76% found just once. V and J are TRBV11-2 and TRBJ2-1; weak D call: TRBD2 (6 bases). Sequenced: CD8+ T cells sorted from blood. The clonotype was recovered from an adult with rheumatoid arthritis. As DNA, the CDR3 is TGTGCCAGCAGCTTAGGATGGGGGGACAATGAGCAGTTCTTC. Protein sequence: CASSLGWGDNEQFF.